This T cell receptor (beta chain) was profiled in a study of OX40 agonist ivuxolimab in advanced cancers. Study-level background: In this cohort, patients received ivuxolimab, an agonistic anti-OX40 (CD134) antibody.

Germline loops: CDR1 ENHRY, CDR2 SYGVKD. V lost 4 bases, J lost 5 bases, and 14 bases lay in between. The CDR3 runs 14 residues. Profiled with immunoSEQ multiplex PCR; TCRdb holds only in-frame clones, not every one. The sample yields tens of thousands of clones, 94% seen once. The source of this sequence is an adult with an advanced solid tumor such as melanoma, head and neck, liver or kidney cancer. The sample consisted of CD4+ or CD8+ T cells sorted from blood, taken in a trial of the OX40 agonist ivuxolimab. The V call is TRBV10-3, the J call TRBJ1-2, with a weak D call TRBD1 (6 bases). CDR3 sequence: CAISALDRNYGYTF. DNA of the CDR3: TGTGCCATCAGTGCTCTGGACAGAAATTATGGCTACACCTTC.